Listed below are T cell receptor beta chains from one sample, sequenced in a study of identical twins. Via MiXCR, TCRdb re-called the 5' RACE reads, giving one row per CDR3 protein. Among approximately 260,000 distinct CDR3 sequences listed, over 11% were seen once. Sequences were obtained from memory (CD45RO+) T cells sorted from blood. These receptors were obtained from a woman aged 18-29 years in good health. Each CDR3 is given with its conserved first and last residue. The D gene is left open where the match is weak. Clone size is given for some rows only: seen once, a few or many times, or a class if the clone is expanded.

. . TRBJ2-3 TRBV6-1 TGTGCCAGCAGTGACCCGCACCCTAGCACAGATACGCAGTATTTT CASSDPHPSTDTQYF
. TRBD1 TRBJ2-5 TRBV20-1 TGCAGTGCAGCCAACTGGGACAGGAAAGAGACCCAGTACTTC CSAANWDRKETQYF
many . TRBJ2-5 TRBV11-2 TGTGCCAGCAGCCGGGACCTCCAAGAGACCCAGTACTTC CASSRDLQETQYF
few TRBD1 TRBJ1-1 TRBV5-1 TGCGCCAGCAGCCGAGCACAGGGGATGAACACTGAAGCTTTCTTT CASSRAQGMNTEAFF
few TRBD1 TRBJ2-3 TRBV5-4 TGTGCCAGCAGTCAACAGGGGGGCACAGATACGCAGTATTTT CASSQQGGTDTQYF
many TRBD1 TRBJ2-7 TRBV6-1 TGTGCCAGCAGCCGGGACAGGTCGGGCTACGAGCAGTACTTC CASSRDRSGYEQYF
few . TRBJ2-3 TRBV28 TGTGCCAGCCTCCTCCCTGTCACCCCCCATACGCAGTATTTT CASLLPVTPHTQYF
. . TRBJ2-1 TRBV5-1 TGCGCCAGCAAACCGGGACATCCAACCAACAATGAGCAGTTCTTC CASKPGHPTNNEQFF
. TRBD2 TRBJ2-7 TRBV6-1 TGTGCCAGCAGGTCAACGACTAGCGGGAGCTACGAGCAGTACTTC CASRSTTSGSYEQYF
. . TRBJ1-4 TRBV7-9 TGTGCCAGCAGCTTAGCCGGGTTTAATGAAAAACTGTTTTTT CASSLAGFNEKLFF
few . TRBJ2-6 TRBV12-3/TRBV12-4 TGTGCCAGCAGCATACCTGCAGGGGCTGGGGCCAACGTCCTGACTTTC CASSIPAGAGANVLTF
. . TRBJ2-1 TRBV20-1 TGCAGTCCCAAAGGGAGCAGGGACAATGAGCAGTTCTTC CSPKGSRDNEQFF
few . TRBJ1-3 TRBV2 TGTGCCAGCAGTTCCGGGACATCCGGAAACACCATATATTTT CASSSGTSGNTIYF
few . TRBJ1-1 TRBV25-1 TGTGCCAGCAGTGAACAGAGTAACACTGAAGCTTTCTTT CASSEQSNTEAFF
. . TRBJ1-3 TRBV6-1 TGTGCCAGCAGTGAACGAGGGAACCCCCTGAGAAACACCATATATTTT CASSERGNPLRNTIYF
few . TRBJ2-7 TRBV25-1 TGTGCCAGCAGTCGCCTCCATCGACTTGGCGAGCAGTACTTC CASSRLHRLGEQYF
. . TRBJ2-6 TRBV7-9 TGTGCCAGGGATACAGGGAACGGCGGGGCCAACGTCCTGACTTTC CARDTGNGGANVLTF
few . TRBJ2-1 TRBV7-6 TGTGCCAGCAGCTTCACCCATGGATCCTACAATGAGCAGTTCTTC CASSFTHGSYNEQFF
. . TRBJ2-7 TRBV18 TGTGCCAGCCGTCCCGACAGTTCCTACGAGCAGTACTTC CASRPDSSYEQYF
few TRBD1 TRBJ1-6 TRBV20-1 TGCAGTGCTAGTTTCCCCCAGGGGGCTAATTCACCCCTCCACTTT CSASFPQGANSPLHF
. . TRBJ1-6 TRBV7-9 TGTGCCAGCAGCTTAGGGGAGTTACCCCTCCACTTT CASSLGELPLHF
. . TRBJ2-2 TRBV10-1 TGCGCCAGCAGTGATTCGGGAGCGGGCGGGGAGCTGTTTTTT CASSDSGAGGELFF
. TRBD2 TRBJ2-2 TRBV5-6 TGTGCCAGCAGCCCTAGCGGGGGGCCCACCGGGGAGCTGTTTTTT CASSPSGGPTGELFF
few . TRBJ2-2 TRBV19 TGTGCCAGTAGTACAGGGCTAAACGGGGAGCTGTTTTTT CASSTGLNGELFF
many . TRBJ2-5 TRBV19 TGTGCCAGTAGTATCAAACTCATCCAAGAGACCCAGTACTTC CASSIKLIQETQYF
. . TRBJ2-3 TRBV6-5 TGTGCCAGCAGTTACTCAGGCTCTAGCACAGATACGCAGTATTTT CASSYSGSSTDTQYF
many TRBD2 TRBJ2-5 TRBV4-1 TGCGCCAGCAGCCAAGATCCGGGACTACAAGAGACCCAGTACTTC CASSQDPGLQETQYF
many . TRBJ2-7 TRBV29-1 TGCAGCGTTGATACAGGAAACTCCTACGAGCAGTACTTC CSVDTGNSYEQYF
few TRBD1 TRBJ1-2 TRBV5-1 TGCGCCAGCAGCTCCGCCCGACAGGGGGACTATGGCTACACCTTC CASSSARQGDYGYTF
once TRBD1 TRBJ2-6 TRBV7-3 TGTGCCAGCAGTCCCTTGGACAGGGCCTCTGGGGCCAACGTCCTGACTTTC CASSPLDRASGANVLTF
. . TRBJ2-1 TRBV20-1 TGCAGTGCAAGGGGCGGGCCAGGCTACAATGAGCAGTTCTTC CSARGGPGYNEQFF